A single sample is the source of the 17 T cell receptor beta chains below, sequenced in a study of identical twins. TCRdb processed the 5' RACE reads anew with MiXCR; each CDR3 protein has one entry. Counted here are approximately 600,000 distinct CDR3 sequences, 9.6% occurring once; the ten biggest clones make up under 3%. This sample was also put to use in a study of yellow fever vaccine responses in identical twins.

The specimen was PBMCs. The receptors were gathered from a woman under 30 in good health.

This chain connects TRBV6-1 to TRBJ2-3; D possibly corresponds to TRBD2 (6 bases). Germline V gene lookup returns CDR1 MNHNS and CDR2 SASEGT. V lost 2 bases, J lost 6 bases, and 15 bases lay in between. This CDR3 is 15 amino acids long. CDR3 DNA sequence: TGTGCCAGCAGTGAAAGCTTAGCGGTGGGGGATACGCAGTATTTT. Amino acids: CASSESLAVGDTQYF.

The chain recombines TRBV12-3 or TRBV12-4 with TRBJ2-1; TRBD2 agrees at 8 bases. The CDR3 spans 17 residues. V lost 5 bases and J lost 4; bases outside the gene matches: 13. CDR3 DNA: TGTGCCAGCAGTCCCTCTCTCGAGCGGGGGCCGTACAATGAGCAGTTCTTC. Translation: CASSPSLERGPYNEQFF.

V is TRBV2 and J is TRBJ2-5; D is perhaps TRBD1 (5 bases). Trimming took 8 bases from V and 2 from J, leaving 9 bases between them. The germline gives CDR1 SNHLY, CDR2 FYNNEI. The CDR3 covers 12 residues. In DNA form, the CDR3 reads TGTGCCAGCTGGGCAGGGCAAGAGACCCAGTACTTC. This translates into CASWAGQETQYF.

J is TRBJ2-1 and V is TRBV9; tentative D call: TRBD1 (6 bases). V lost 1 base, J lost 1 base, and 6 bases lay in between. Germline CDR1 reads SGDLS; CDR2 reads YYNGEE. The CDR3 loop spans 14 amino acids. The CDR3 DNA is TGTGCCAGCAGCGTAACAGGGTCCTACAATGAGCAGTTCTTC. Its translation: CASSVTGSYNEQFF.

The chain has TRBV19 and TRBJ2-7; no clear D gene. The CDR3 covers 13 residues. Germline loops: CDR1 LNHDA, CDR2 SQIVND (reference sequence). Trimming pared 6 bases from V and 4 bases from J, leaving 13 bases between. This CDR3 is CASSPPGKYEQYF. The CDR3 coding sequence is TGTGCCAGTAGCCCCCCAGGCAAATACGAGCAGTACTTC.

In this sample, this clonotype turned up a few times. The rearrangement joins TRBV28 to TRBJ2-7, with 10 bases aligning to TRBD1. CDR3 length equals 12 residues. Germline values: CDR1 MDHEN, CDR2 SYDVKM. V lost 2 bases to trimming and J lost 12 bases; unmatched junction nucleotides: 4. The CDR3 sequence is CASSLQRDRGYF. Here the CDR3 DNA reads TGTGCCAGCAGTTTACAACGGGACAGGGGGTACTTC.

The J gene is TRBJ2-7, the V gene TRBV19; no clear D. V was shortened by 4 bases and J by 2 bases, with 18 bases between the two germline ends. Germline CDR1 and CDR2: LNHDA and SQIVND (reference sequence). The length of the CDR3 is 16 residues. DNA for the CDR3: TGTGCCAGTAGTAAATCAAGTCAGACCCGAACCTACGAGCAGTACTTC. It specifies CASSKSSQTRTYEQYF.

This clonotype was seen ten or more times. V and J are TRBV25-1 and TRBJ2-7, with no clear D. The ends were cut back, 2 bases at V and 5 bases at J, with 13 bases in the middle. The CDR3 is 14 residues long. Per germline, CDR1 MGHDK and CDR2 SYGVNS. CDR3 sequence (DNA): TGTGCCAGCAGTGAACCGCTAGTGGACGACGAGCAGTACTTC. It encodes CASSEPLVDDEQYF.

The rearrangement uses TRBV2 and TRBJ2-7; 7 bases align to TRBD2. Unmatched junction bases numbered 7, after V lost 8 bases and J lost 0 bases. The length of the CDR3 is 14 residues. Germline V CDR1 and CDR2: SNHLY, FYNNEI. CDR3 loop: CASLPRDYSYEQYF. The CDR3 nucleotides read TGTGCCAGCTTACCCAGGGACTACTCCTACGAGCAGTACTTC.

This clonotype has a handful of counts. This sequence joins TRBV28 and TRBJ2-7; 7 nucleotides match TRBD1. Germline trimming cut 7 bases from V and 3 bases from J; bases unmatched to any gene: 9. Germline V gene lookup returns CDR1 MDHEN and CDR2 SYDVKM. This CDR3 region has 14 residues. The DNA of the CDR3 is TGTGCCAGCACCCCGGACAGGTACCTCTACGAGCAGTACTTC. Protein sequence: CASTPDRYLYEQYF.

The rearrangement joins TRBV10-3 to TRBJ2-1, with D maybe TRBD1 (5 bases). CDR1 is ENHRY, CDR2 SYGVKD, per germline. The V gene lost 9 bases and the J gene lost 0 bases, with 12 bases spanning the gap. The CDR3 is 14 residues long. DNA for the CDR3: TGTGCCATTAAGACAGACAGCTCCTACAATGAGCAGTTCTTC. Its translation is CAIKTDSSYNEQFF.

There are many counts of this clonotype. The chain uses TRBV5-5 and TRBJ2-1; 9 bases align to TRBD2. The V gene's germline CDR1 is SGHKS and CDR2 YYEKEE (reference sequence). CDR3 length: 16 residues. Trimming at V came to 0 bases and at J to 3 bases, leaving 4 bases not matched to a gene. This chain's CDR3 is CASSLDGLASYNEQFF. CDR3 DNA: TGTGCCAGCAGCTTGGATGGACTAGCGAGCTACAATGAGCAGTTCTTC.

This clonotype was seen a few times. CDR3 loop: CASTLTVSNTEAFF. CDR3 bases: TGTGCCAGCACCCTGACAGTTTCGAACACTGAAGCTTTCTTT. The rearrangement links TRBV12-3 or TRBV12-4 to TRBJ1-1; D might be TRBD1 (5 bases). The CDR3 is 14 amino acids. V was clipped by 7 bases and J by 1 base, with 13 bases between them.

This clonotype was observed at least ten times. This chain uses TRBV7-8 with TRBJ2-1; 8 bases fit TRBD2. V gave up 4 bases and J gave up 5 bases; unmatched junction bases: 16. The germline gives CDR1 SGHVS, CDR2 FQNEAQ. The CDR3 extends over 18 amino acids. The CDR3 DNA sequence: TGTGCCAGCAGCTCGTCGGTGTTGCCGGGACTAGTGAACAATGAGCAGTTCTTC. Translation gives CASSSSVLPGLVNNEQFF.

The rearrangement uses TRBV5-1 and TRBJ2-1; TRBD1 is a possible D gene (6 bases). Trimming took off 4 bases at V and 0 bases at J, with 14 bases between the two ends. Per the germline V gene, CDR1 is SGHRS and CDR2 is YFSETQ. The CDR3 is 16 residues long. As DNA, the CDR3 is TGCGCCAGCAGCCGGGGACATCCGAGCTCCTACAATGAGCAGTTCTTC. Its protein is CASSRGHPSSYNEQFF.

This clonotype was seen more than once but under ten times. The chain couples TRBV6-5 to TRBJ1-4; D might be TRBD1 (6 bases). This CDR3 is built from 15 residues. V shed 0 bases and J shed 3 bases, with 8 bases lying between them. Germline CDR1 is MNHEY and CDR2 is SVGAGI. CDR3: CASSYSGTPNEKLFF. The CDR3 DNA reads TGTGCCAGCAGTTACTCCGGGACACCTAATGAAAAACTGTTTTTT.

This clonotype was seen ten or more times. This chain uses TRBV6-2 or TRBV6-3 with TRBJ2-1, with D possibly matching TRBD2 (5 bases). The CDR3 is made up of 13 amino acids. V lost 5 bases and J 5 bases, leaving 10 bases between the germline ends. CDR1 is MNHEY, CDR2 SVGEGT, per germline. As DNA, the CDR3 is TGTGCCAGCAGTCCCGGACTTAACAATGAGCAGTTCTTC. It codes for CASSPGLNNEQFF.